The entry below describes one T cell receptor beta chain. The data belong to a study of blood T cell repertoires in COVID-19. In the study overall: Sources were T cells, B-cell-depleted T cells, or PBMCs; the material itself was cDNA or gDNA.

Ages ranged from about 18 to 90 years, with residence in under 25 US areas. In the authors' methods: Cell counts per sample came from amplifying reference gene primers. Here immunoSEQ multiplex PCR was the method, and the copy in TCRdb shows in-frame clones only, minus some. V, J and clone size reflect that table, while D and trimming were determined from the DNA. The data hold more than 200,000 clones, with 85% to 90% observed a single time. The sample taken for sequencing was PBMCs or T cells enriched from blood (not recorded which). This sequence originates from a man aged 35 to 55 who had recovered from COVID-19.

CDR3 loop: CASSEVQGGSSSQHF. The DNA of the CDR3 is TGTGCCAGCTCAGAAGTCCAGGGGGGTTCTTCGTCCCAGCATTTT. The J gene is TRBJ1-5, the V gene TRBV18, with TRBD1 matching 7 bases. The CDR3 is 15 amino acids. V was pared by 5 bases and J by 11 bases, with 15 bases of the junction left unmatched. Germline lookup yields CDR1 KGHSH and CDR2 LQKENI.